The present T cell receptor beta chain was sequenced within a study of cytomegalovirus exposure and HLA in healthy donors. Comments on this clone: The junction differs from germline at one of its ends, possibly a read error.

With 60 Vbeta and 13 Jbeta primers, the PCR was carried out. The data were produced by immunoSEQ multiplex PCR, yet TCRdb's version contains in-frame clones alone and is incomplete. The sample yields approximately 130,000 clones, 80% to 90% seen once. The CDR3 is 12 amino acids. Germline lookup yields CDR1 SGHDN and CDR2 FVKESK. The V gene is TRBV14, the J gene TRBJ1-2, with 7 nucleotides matching TRBD1. This clonotype originated in a middle-aged woman in good health and CMV-seropositive. Material for sequencing was PBMCs. CDR3 sequence: CASSQSRQGYSF. In DNA form, the CDR3 reads TGTGCCAGCAGCCAGTCCCGACAGGGATATTCCTTC.